This TCR beta chain was profiled in a study of technical replicates of blood from several donors. Sequencing was performed with immunoSEQ multiplex PCR; in TCRdb, only in-frame clones are kept and a portion is missing. The sample has around 69,000 clones, approximately 83% seen once. There are 15 residues in the CDR3. The germline V and J ends were trimmed by 1 base and 4 bases, with 10 bases remaining between them. Germline V gene sequence: CDR1 LGHNA, CDR2 YNFKEQ. Source material: PBMCs. The origin of this receptor is a human donor in good health. Some clones in this sample may be carry-over from other donors' samples. The chain combines TRBV4-2 with TRBJ2-2; a weak D match, TRBD2 (6 bases). The CDR3 here is CASSQAGGITGELFF. The CDR3 DNA sequence: TGTGCCAGCAGCCAAGCTGGGGGGATCACCGGGGAGCTGTTTTTT.